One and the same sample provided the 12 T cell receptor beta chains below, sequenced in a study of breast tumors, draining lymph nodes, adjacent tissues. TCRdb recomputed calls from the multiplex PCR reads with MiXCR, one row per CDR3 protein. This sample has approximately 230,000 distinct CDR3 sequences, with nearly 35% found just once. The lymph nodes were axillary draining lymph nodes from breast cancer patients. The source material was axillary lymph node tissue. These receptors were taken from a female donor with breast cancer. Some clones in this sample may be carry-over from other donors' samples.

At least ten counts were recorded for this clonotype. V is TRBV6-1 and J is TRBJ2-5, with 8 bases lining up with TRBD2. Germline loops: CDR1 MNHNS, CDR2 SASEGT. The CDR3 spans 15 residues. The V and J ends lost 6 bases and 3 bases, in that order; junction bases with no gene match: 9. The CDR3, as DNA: TGTGCCAGCAGGTTGTTTGCGGGGGGCAAAGAGACCCAGTACTTC. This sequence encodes CASRLFAGGKETQYF.

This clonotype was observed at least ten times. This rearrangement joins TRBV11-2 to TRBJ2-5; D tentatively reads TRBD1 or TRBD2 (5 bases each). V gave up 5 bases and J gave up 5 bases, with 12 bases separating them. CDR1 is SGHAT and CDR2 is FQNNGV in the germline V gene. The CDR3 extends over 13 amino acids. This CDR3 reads CASSPPGGETQYF. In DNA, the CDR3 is TGTGCCAGCAGCCCCCCTGGGGGTGAGACCCAGTACTTC.

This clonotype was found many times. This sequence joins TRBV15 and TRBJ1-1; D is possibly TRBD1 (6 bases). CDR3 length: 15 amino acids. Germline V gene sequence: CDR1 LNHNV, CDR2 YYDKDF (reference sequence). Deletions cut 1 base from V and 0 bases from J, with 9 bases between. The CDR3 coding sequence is TGTGCCACCAGCAGAGGCAGGGACATGAACACTGAAGCTTTCTTT. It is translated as CATSRGRDMNTEAFF.

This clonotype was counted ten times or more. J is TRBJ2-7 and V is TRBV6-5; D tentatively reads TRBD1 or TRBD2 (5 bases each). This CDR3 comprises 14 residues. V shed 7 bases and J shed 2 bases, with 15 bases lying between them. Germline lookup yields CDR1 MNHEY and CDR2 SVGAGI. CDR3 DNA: TGTGCCAGCAATAAGGCGAGAGGGGCCTACGAGCAGTACTTC. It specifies CASNKARGAYEQYF.

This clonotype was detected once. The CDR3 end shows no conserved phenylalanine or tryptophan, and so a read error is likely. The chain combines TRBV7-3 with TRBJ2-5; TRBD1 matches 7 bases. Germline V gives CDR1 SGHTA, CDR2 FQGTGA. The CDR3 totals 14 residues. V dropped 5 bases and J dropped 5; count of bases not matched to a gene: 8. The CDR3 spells CASSHQGVLETQYL. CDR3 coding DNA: TGTGCCAGCAGCCACCAGGGGGTCCTTGAGACCCAGTACCTC.

The CDR3 is CATSRDPQRGVNNEQFF. CDR3 in DNA: TGTGCCACCAGCAGAGATCCCCAGCGGGGGGTAAACAATGAGCAGTTCTTC. The rearrangement links TRBV15 to TRBJ2-1, with 9 bases fitting TRBD2. Germline CDR1 LNHNV, CDR2 YYDKDF (reference sequence). V trimming: 0 bases; J trimming: 5 bases; junction bases outside the gene matches: 8. The CDR3 contains 17 residues.

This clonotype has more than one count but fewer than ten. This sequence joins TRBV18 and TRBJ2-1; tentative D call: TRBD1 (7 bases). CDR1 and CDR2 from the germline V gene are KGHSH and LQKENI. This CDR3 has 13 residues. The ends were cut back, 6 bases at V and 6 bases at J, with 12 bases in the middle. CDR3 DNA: TGTGCCAGCTCCTCAGGGGGACTCAATGAGCAGTTCTTC. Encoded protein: CASSSGGLNEQFF.

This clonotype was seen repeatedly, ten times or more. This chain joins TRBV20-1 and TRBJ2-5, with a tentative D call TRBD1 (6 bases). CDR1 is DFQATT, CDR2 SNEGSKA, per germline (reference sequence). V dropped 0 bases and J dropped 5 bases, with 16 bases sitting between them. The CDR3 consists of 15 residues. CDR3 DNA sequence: TGCAGTGCTAGAGATGGGGGACAAATAACCGAGACCCAGTACTTC. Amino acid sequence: CSARDGGQITETQYF.

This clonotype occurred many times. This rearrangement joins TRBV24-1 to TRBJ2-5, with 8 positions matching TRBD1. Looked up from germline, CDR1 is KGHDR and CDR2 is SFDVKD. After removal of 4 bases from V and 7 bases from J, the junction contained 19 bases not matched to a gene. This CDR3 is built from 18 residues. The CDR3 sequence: CATSDTAQGQGAAGTQYF. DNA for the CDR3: TGTGCCACCAGTGACACCGCCCAGGGGCAGGGGGCCGCGGGGACCCAGTACTTC.

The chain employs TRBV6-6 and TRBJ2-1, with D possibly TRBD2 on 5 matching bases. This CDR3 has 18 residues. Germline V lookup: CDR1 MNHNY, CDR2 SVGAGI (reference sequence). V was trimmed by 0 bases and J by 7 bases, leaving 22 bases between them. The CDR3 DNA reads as TGTGCCAGCAGTTACTCGAAGGTCGGAGGCCGGGTGAGGAATGAGCAGTTCTTC. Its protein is CASSYSKVGGRVRNEQFF.

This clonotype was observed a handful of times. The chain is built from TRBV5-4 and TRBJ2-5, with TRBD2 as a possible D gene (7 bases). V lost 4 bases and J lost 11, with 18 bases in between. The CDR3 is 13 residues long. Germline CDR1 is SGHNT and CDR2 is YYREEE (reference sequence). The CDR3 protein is CASSLGEGGNQYF. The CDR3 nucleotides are TGTGCCAGCAGCCTGGGGGAGGGGGGGAATCAGTACTTC.

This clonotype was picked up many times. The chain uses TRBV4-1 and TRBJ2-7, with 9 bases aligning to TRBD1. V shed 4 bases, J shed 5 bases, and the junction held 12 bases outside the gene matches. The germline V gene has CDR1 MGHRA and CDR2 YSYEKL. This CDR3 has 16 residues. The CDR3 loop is CASSPGNRDRAHEQYF. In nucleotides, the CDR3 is TGCGCCAGCAGCCCAGGGAACCGGGACAGGGCTCACGAGCAGTACTTC.